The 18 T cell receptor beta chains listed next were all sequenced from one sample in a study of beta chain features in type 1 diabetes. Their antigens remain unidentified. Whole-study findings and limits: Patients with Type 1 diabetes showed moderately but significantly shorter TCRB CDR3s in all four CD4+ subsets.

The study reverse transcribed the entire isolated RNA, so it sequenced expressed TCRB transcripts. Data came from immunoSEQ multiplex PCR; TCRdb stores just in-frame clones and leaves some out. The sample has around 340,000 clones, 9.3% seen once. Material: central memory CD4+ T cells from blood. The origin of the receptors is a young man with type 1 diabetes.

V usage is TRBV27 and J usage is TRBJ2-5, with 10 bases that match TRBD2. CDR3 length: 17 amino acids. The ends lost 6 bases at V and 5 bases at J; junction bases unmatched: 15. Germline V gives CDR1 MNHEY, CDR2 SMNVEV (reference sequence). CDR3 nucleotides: TGTGCCAGCAGCCGCTTTAGCTTAGCGGGGGGTGGGGAGACCCAGTACTTC. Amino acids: CASSRFSLAGGGETQYF.

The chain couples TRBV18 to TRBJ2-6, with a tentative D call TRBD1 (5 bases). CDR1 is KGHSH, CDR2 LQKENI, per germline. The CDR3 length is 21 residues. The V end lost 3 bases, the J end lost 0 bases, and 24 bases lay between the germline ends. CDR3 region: CASSPVQGTVHWTSGANVLTF. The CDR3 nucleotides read TGTGCCAGCTCACCTGTCCAGGGTACTGTCCACTGGACCTCTGGGGCCAACGTCCTGACTTTC.

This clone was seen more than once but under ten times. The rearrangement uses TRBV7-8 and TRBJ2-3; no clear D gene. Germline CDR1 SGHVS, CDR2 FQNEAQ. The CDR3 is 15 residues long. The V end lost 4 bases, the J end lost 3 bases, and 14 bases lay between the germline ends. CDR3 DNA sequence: TGTGCCAGCAGCTCAGACACCGGGCGAACAGATACGCAGTATTTT. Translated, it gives CASSSDTGRTDTQYF.

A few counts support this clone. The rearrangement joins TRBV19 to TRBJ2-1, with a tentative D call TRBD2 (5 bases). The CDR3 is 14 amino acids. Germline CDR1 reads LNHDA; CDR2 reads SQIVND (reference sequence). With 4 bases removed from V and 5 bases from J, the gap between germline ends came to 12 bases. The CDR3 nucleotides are TGTGCCAGTAGTACGCCATGGGGAGACAATGAGCAGTTCTTC. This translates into CASSTPWGDNEQFF.

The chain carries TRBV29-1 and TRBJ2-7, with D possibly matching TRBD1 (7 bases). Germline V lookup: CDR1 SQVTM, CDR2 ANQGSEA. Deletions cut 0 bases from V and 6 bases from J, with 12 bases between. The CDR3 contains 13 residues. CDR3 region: CSVEDQGGIEQYF. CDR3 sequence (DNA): TGCAGCGTTGAAGATCAGGGGGGTATCGAGCAGTACTTC.

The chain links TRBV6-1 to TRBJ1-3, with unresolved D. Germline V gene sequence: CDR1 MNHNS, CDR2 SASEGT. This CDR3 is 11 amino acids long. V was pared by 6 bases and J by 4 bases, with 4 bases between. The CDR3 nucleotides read TGTGCCAGCAGCCTAGGAAACACCATATATTTT. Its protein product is CASSLGNTIYF.

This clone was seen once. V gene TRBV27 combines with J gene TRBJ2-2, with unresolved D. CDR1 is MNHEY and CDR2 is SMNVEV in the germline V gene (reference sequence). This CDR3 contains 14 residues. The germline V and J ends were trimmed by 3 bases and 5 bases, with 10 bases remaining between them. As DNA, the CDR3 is TGTGCCAGCAGTTTCCTCTTAGGGACCGGGGAGCTGTTTTTT. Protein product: CASSFLLGTGELFF.

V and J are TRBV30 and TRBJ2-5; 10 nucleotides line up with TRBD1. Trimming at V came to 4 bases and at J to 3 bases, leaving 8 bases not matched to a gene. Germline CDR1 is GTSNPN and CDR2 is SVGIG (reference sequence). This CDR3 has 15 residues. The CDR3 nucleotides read TGTGCCTGGATCCCACAGACAGGGGGCAAAGAGACCCAGTACTTC. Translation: CAWIPQTGGKETQYF.

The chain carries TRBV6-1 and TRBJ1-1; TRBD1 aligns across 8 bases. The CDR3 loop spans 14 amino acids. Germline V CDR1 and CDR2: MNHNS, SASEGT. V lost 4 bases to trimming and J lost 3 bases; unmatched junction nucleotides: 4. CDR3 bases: TGTGCCAGCAGTGCTACAGGGGGGGACACTGAAGCTTTCTTT. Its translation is CASSATGGDTEAFF.

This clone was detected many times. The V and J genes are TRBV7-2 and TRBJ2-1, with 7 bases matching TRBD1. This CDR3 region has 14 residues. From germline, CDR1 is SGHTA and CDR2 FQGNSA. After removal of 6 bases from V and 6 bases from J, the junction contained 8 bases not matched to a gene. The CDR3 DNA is TGTGCCAGCAGGCGCCCGACAGGGCCCAATGAGCAGTTCTTC. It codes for CASRRPTGPNEQFF.

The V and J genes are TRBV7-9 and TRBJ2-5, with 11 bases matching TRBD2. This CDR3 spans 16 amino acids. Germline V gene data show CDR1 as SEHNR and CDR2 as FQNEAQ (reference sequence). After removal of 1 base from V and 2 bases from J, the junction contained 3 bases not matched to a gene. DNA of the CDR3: TGTGCCAGCAGCTTAGTAGGGACTAGCGGTCAAGAGACCCAGTACTTC. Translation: CASSLVGTSGQETQYF.

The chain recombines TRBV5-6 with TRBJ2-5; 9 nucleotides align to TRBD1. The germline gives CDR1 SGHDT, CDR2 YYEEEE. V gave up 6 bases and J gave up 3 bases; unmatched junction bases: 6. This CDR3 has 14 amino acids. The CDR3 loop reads CASKFGTGKETQYF. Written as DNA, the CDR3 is TGTGCCAGCAAATTCGGGACAGGGAAAGAGACCCAGTACTTC.

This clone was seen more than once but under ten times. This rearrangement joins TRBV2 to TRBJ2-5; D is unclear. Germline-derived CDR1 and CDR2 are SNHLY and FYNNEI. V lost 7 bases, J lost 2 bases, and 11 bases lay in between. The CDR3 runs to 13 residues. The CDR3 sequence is CASIPVIQETQYF. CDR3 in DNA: TGTGCCAGCATTCCAGTCATTCAAGAGACCCAGTACTTC.

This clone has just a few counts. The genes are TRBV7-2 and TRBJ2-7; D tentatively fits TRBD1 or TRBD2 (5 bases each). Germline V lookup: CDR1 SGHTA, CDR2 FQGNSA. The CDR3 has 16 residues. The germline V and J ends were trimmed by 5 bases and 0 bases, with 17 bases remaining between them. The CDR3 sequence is CASSRAGTERSYEQYF. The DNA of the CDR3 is TGTGCCAGCAGCCGGGCCGGGACGGAGCGCTCCTACGAGCAGTACTTC.

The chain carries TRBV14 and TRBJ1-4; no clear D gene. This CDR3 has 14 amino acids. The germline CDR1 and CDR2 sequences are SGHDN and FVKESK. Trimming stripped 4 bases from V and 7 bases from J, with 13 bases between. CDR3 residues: CASSRLTRTEKLFF. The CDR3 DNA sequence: TGTGCCAGCAGCCGCCTGACACGTACTGAAAAACTGTTTTTT.

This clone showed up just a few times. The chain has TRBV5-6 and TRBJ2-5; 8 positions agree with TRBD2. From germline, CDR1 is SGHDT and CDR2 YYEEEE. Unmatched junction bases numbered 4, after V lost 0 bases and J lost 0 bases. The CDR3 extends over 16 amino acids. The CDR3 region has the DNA TGTGCCAGCAGCTTGGGAGCGGGGGCCCACCAAGAGACCCAGTACTTC. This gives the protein CASSLGAGAHQETQYF.

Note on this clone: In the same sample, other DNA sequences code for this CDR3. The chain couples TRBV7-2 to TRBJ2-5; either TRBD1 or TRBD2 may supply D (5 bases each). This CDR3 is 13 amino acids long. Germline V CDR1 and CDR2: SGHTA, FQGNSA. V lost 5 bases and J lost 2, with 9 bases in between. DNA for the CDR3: TGTGCCAGCAGCCGGGACCAGCAAGAGACCCAGTACTTC. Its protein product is CASSRDQQETQYF.

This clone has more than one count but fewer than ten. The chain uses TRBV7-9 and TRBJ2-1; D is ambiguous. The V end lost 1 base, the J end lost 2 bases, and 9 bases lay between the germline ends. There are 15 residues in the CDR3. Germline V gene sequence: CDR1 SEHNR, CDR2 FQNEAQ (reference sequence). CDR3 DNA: TGTGCCAGCAGCTTAGGAAGTTCGGCCTACAATGAGCAGTTCTTC. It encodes CASSLGSSAYNEQFF.